Below are 13 T cell receptor beta chains sequenced from a single sample in a study of blood T cell repertoires in COVID-19. The table came from immunoSEQ multiplex PCR; TCRdb's copy has only in-frame clones and leaves some out. The sample records 55,000 to 85,000 clones, about nine tenths being singletons. The sequencing input was peripheral blood. The receptors were gathered from a woman between 18 and 30 years old with acute or convalescent COVID-19.

The rearrangement joins TRBV27 to TRBJ2-3; the match to TRBD2 covers 8 bases. The germline V gene encodes CDR1 MNHEY and CDR2 SMNVEV (reference sequence). J lost 1 base, V lost 3 bases, and 3 bases had no gene match. There are 15 residues in the CDR3. CDR3 sequence reads: CASSLIGGGTDTQYF. The CDR3 bases are TGTGCCAGCAGTTTGATCGGGGGGGGCACAGATACGCAGTATTTT.

This chain joins TRBV7-8 and TRBJ2-1; 7 nucleotides match TRBD2. With 0 bases clipped from V and 9 bases from J, the junction kept 11 bases outside the gene matches. The CDR3 is 16 amino acids. In germline, CDR1 is SGHVS, CDR2 FQNEAQ. Here the CDR3 reads CASSLARFRTSIEQFF. The CDR3 DNA reads as TGTGCCAGCAGCTTAGCGAGGTTTAGGACTAGTATTGAGCAGTTCTTC.

The chain carries TRBV5-1 and TRBJ2-3; tentative D call: TRBD2 (6 bases). V gave up 9 bases and J gave up 1 base, with 12 bases separating them. The germline CDR1 and CDR2 sequences are SGHRS and YFSETQ. The CDR3 extends over 13 amino acids. CDR3 in DNA: TGCGCCACCTCCTCGGGGGGCACAGATACGCAGTATTTT. Translating gives CATSSGGTDTQYF.

The chain has TRBV3-1 (or the pseudogene TRBV3-2) and TRBJ1-2, with 8 bases matching TRBD1. The CDR3 runs 15 residues. Germline loops: CDR1 LGHDT, CDR2 YNNKEL (reference sequence). Trimming at V came to 1 base and at J to 4 bases, leaving 5 bases not matched to a gene. CDR3 sequence: CASSQGQGLAYGYTF. The CDR3 nucleotides are TGTGCCAGCAGCCAAGGACAGGGGCTCGCCTATGGCTACACCTTC.

This clone was counted only a few times. DNA for the CDR3: TGTGCCAGCAGCTTAGCCCGGGGAGTAAACACCGGGGAGCTGTTTTTT. It yields the protein CASSLARGVNTGELFF. The chain employs TRBV7-9 and TRBJ2-2, with a weak D call TRBD2 (5 bases). Trimming removed 0 bases at V and 2 bases at J, with 10 bases between. The CDR3 is made up of 16 amino acids. Per the germline V gene, CDR1 is SEHNR and CDR2 is FQNEAQ (reference sequence).

The chain is built from TRBV7-9 and TRBJ2-2; D possibly corresponds to TRBD1 (5 bases). This CDR3 has 14 residues. Looked up from germline, CDR1 is SEHNR and CDR2 is FQNEAQ (reference sequence). V lost 6 bases to trimming and J lost 6 bases, with 14 bases between them. The DNA of the CDR3 is TGTGCCAGCAGAGGGGCGCAGGGTCCCGGGGAGCTGTTTTTT. Amino acids: CASRGAQGPGELFF. The variable domain in full, with the rest retrieved from reference TRBV7-9 and TRBJ2-2, is DTGVSQNPRHKITKRGQNVTFRCDPISEHNRLYWYRQTLGQGPEFLTYFQNEAQLEKSRLLSDRFSAERPKGSFSTLEIQRTEQGDSAMYLCASRGAQGPGELFFGEGSRLTVL.

The chain recombines TRBV4-3 with TRBJ1-2; TRBD1 is a possible D gene (6 bases). Looked up from germline, CDR1 is LGHNA and CDR2 is YSLEER. The V end was cut by 6 bases, the J end by 5 bases, with 10 bases between. The CDR3 length is 12 residues. The CDR3 sequence is CASSKQGYGYTF. For the CDR3, the DNA is TGCGCCAGCAGTAAGCAGGGGTATGGCTACACCTTC.

This clone showed up just once. V gene TRBV21-1 combines with J gene TRBJ1-1; TRBD1 was called by the table and not checked on the DNA. TRBV21-1 is termed a pseudogene. The CDR3 runs 16 residues. This CDR3 reads CASSKGGGVGGLEAFF. The DNA for the CDR3 is TGTGCCAGCAGCAAAGGAGGAGGGGTAGGGGGCCTTGAAGCTTTCTTT.

The sample holds a few counts of this clone. This sequence joins TRBV30 and TRBJ1-1, with D maybe TRBD1 (6 bases). The CDR3 spans 12 residues. Germline CDR1 is GTSNPN and CDR2 is SVGIG (reference sequence). Trimming cost V 7 bases and J 0 bases, with 9 bases left between them. The CDR3 DNA sequence: TGTGCCTTAACAGGGTTGAACACTGAAGCTTTCTTT. It yields the protein CALTGLNTEAFF.

The chain carries TRBV7-7 and TRBJ2-7; D not resolved. The CDR3 sequence is 15 residues long. Trimming stripped 2 bases from V and 4 bases from J, with 15 bases between. Germline V gene sequence: CDR1 SSHAT, CDR2 FNYEAQ (reference sequence). The CDR3 nucleotides read TGTGCCAGCAGCTTACTTATAAGCGCTGCTTACGAGCAGTACTTC. This translates into CASSLLISAAYEQYF.

The V call is TRBV5-1, the J call TRBJ2-3; 10 bases are shared with TRBD2. CDR3 size: 19 residues. The V and J ends lost 4 bases and 2 bases, in that order; junction bases with no gene match: 16. Germline V gene sequence: CDR1 SGHRS, CDR2 YFSETQ. As DNA, the CDR3 is TGCGCCAGCAGCCCGGGGGACGCTTCGCTAGCGGGAGCCACAGATACGCAGTATTTT. Amino acid sequence: CASSPGDASLAGATDTQYF. The complete variable domain, with remaining parts taken from reference TRBV5-1 and TRBJ2-3, reads KAGVTQTPRYLIKTRGQQVTLSCSPISGHRSVSWYQQTPGQGLQFLFEYFSETQRNKGNFPGRFSGRQFSNSRSEMNVSTLELGDSALYLCASSPGDASLAGATDTQYFGPGTRLTVL.

The sample holds a few counts of this clone. Distinct nucleotide sequences in the sample also encode this CDR3. This chain uses TRBV24-1 with TRBJ2-5, with a possible D match to TRBD1 (6 bases). V lost 3 bases and J 2 bases, leaving 15 bases between the germline ends. The CDR3 consists of 16 residues. The germline gives CDR1 KGHDR, CDR2 SFDVKD. The CDR3 protein is CATSDPGTGLQETQYF. In DNA form, the CDR3 reads TGTGCCACCAGTGATCCCGGCACAGGGCTGCAAGAGACCCAGTACTTC.

The V and J genes are TRBV18 and TRBJ2-1, with 8 bases that match TRBD2. The junction had 3 bases not matched to a gene; V was cut back by 3 bases and J by 5 bases. The length of the CDR3 is 14 residues. Germline loops: CDR1 KGHSH, CDR2 LQKENI. The CDR3 bases are TGTGCCAGCTCACCGGGACTAGTCAACAATGAGCAGTTCTTC. Translating it yields CASSPGLVNNEQFF.